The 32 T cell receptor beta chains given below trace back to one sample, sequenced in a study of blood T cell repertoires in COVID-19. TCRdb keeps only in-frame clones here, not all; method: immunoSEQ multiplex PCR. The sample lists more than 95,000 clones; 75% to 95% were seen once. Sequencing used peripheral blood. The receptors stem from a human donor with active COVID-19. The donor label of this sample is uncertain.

CDR3 coding DNA: TGTGCCAGCCTTAAGACAGGGTTAAATCAGCCCCAGCATTTT. It is translated as CASLKTGLNQPQHF. The V gene is TRBV28, the J gene TRBJ1-5; 7 bases agree with TRBD1. Trimming took 8 bases from V and 4 from J; bases not matched to a gene: 8. CDR3 length: 14 residues. Germline CDR1 MDHEN, CDR2 SYDVKM.

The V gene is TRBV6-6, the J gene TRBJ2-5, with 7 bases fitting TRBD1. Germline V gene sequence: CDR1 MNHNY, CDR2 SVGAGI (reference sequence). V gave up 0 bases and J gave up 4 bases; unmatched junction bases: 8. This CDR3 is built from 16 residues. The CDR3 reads CASSYSNHRGRETQYF. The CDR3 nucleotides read TGTGCCAGCAGTTACTCGAACCACAGGGGACGAGAGACCCAGTACTTC.

CDR3 in amino acids: CASLGLAGGNEQFF. CDR3 nucleotide sequence: TGTGCCTCTCTCGGACTAGCGGGGGGCAATGAGCAGTTCTTC. The chain has TRBV7-9 and TRBJ2-1; 14 positions match TRBD2. Germline-derived CDR1 and CDR2 are SEHNR and FQNEAQ (reference sequence). This CDR3 region has 14 residues. Losses at the gene ends were 11 bases for V and 6 bases for J; bases not matched to a gene: 6. Complete variable domain (other parts from reference TRBV7-9 and TRBJ2-1): DTGVSQNPRHKITKRGQNVTFRCDPISEHNRLYWYRQTLGQGPEFLTYFQNEAQLEKSRLLSDRFSAERPKGSFSTLEIQRTEQGDSAMYLCASLGLAGGNEQFFGPGTRLTVL.

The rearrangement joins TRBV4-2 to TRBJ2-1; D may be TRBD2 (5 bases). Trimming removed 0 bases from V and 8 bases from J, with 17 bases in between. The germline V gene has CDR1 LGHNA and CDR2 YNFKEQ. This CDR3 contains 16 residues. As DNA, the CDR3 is TGTGCCAGCAGCCAAGATGTCCTAGCTCGGTTCGATGAGCAGTTCTTC. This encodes CASSQDVLARFDEQFF.

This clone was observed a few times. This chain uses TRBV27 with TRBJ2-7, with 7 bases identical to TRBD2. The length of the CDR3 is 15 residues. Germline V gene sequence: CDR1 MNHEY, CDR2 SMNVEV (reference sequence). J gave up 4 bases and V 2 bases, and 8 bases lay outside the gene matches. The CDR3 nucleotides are TGTGCCAGCAGTTTAAGAGGCGGGGGTTTATACGAGCAGTACTTC. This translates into CASSLRGGGLYEQYF.

The DNA of the CDR3 is TGTGCCAGTAGTCTAAATTCACCCCTCCACTTT. Protein product: CASSLNSPLHF. This chain joins TRBV19 and TRBJ1-6; D is uncertain. Trimming removed 5 bases at V and 7 bases at J, with 3 bases between. CDR3 length: 11 residues. Germline-derived CDR1 and CDR2 are LNHDA and SQIVND (reference sequence).

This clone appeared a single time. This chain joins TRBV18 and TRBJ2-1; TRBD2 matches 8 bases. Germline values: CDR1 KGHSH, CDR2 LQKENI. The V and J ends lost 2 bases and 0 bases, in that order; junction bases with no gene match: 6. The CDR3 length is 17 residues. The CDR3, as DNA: TGTGCCAGCTCACCATATGGCGGGGGGAGCTCCTACAATGAGCAGTTCTTC. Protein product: CASSPYGGGSSYNEQFF.

Here the CDR3 DNA reads TGCGCCAGCAGCTTGGGCGGACAGGCCGGTGGTGGCTACACCTTC. It specifies CASSLGGQAGGGYTF. The chain employs TRBV5-1 and TRBJ1-2, with 7 positions matching TRBD1. After removal of 0 bases from V and 7 bases from J, the junction contained 9 bases not matched to a gene. Germline V lookup: CDR1 SGHRS, CDR2 YFSETQ. The CDR3 spans 15 residues.

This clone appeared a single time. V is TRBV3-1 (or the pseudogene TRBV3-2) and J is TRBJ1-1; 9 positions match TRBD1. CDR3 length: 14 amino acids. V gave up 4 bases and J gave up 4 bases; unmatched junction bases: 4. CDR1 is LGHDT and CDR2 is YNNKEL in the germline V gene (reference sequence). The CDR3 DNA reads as TGTGCCAGCAGCCGCAACAGGGGGCTCACTGAAGCTTTCTTT. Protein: CASSRNRGLTEAFF.

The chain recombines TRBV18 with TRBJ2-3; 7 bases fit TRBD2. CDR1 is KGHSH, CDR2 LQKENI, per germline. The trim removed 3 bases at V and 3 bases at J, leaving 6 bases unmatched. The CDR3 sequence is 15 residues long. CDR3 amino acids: CASSPAGDLTDTQYF. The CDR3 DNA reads TGTGCCAGCTCACCTGCGGGGGATCTAACAGATACGCAGTATTTT.

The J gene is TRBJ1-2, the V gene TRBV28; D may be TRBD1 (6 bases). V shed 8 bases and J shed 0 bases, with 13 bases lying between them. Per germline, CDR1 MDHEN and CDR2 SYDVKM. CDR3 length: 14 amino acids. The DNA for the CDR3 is TGTGCCAGCTCCGGGACACCGACTAACTATGGCTACACCTTC. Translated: CASSGTPTNYGYTF.

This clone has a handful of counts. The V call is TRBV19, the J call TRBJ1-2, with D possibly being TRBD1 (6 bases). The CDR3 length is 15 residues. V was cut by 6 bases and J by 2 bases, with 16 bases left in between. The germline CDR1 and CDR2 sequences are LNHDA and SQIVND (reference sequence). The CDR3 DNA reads TGTGCCAGTAGCTATACCAGGGGTTTCAACTATGGCTACACCTTC. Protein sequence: CASSYTRGFNYGYTF.

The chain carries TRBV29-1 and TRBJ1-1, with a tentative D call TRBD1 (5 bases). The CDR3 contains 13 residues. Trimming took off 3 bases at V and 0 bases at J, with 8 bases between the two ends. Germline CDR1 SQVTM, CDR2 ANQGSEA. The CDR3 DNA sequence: TGCAGCGTTGAGCGGGGCTTGAACACTGAAGCTTTCTTT. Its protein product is CSVERGLNTEAFF.

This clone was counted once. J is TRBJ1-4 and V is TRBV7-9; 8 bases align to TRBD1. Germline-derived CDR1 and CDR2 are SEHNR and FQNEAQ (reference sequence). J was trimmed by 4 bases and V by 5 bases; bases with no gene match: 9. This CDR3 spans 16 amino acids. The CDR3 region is CASSLPDRAVNEKLFF. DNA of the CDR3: TGTGCCAGCAGCCTACCGGACAGGGCCGTTAATGAAAAACTGTTTTTT.

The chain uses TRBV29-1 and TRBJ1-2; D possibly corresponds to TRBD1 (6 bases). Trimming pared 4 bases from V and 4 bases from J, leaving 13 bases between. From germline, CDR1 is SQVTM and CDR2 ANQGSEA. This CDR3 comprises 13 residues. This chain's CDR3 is CSVVGGAFYGYTF. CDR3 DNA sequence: TGCAGCGTTGTGGGGGGGGCGTTCTATGGCTACACCTTC.

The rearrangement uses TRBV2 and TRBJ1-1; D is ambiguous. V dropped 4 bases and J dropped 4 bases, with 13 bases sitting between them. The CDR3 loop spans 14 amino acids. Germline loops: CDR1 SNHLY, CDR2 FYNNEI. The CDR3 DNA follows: TGTGCCAGCAGTGTGGCTCCGCGGAGCACTGAAGCTTTCTTT. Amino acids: CASSVAPRSTEAFF.

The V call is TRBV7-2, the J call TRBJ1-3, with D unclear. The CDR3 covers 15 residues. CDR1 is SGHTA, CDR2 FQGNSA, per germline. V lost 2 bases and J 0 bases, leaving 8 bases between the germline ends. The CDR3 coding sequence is TGTGCCAGCAGCTTACTGTCAGACTCTGGAAACACCATATATTTT. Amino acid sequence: CASSLLSDSGNTIYF.

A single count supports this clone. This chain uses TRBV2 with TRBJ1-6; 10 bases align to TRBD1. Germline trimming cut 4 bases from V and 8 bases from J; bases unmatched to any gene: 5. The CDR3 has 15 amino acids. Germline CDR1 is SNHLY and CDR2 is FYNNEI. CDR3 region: CASSGGGTGDSPLHF. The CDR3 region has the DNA TGTGCCAGCAGTGGGGGGGGGACAGGGGATTCACCCCTCCACTTT.

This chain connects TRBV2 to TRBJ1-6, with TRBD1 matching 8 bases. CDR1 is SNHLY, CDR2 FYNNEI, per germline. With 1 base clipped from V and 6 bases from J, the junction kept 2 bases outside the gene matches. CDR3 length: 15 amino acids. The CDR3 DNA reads TGTGCCAGCAGTGAAGTCGGGACAGGTAATTCACCCCTCCACTTT. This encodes CASSEVGTGNSPLHF. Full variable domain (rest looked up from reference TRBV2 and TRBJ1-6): EPEVTQTPSHQVTQMGQEVILRCVPISNHLYFYWYRQILGQKVEFLVSFYNNEISEKSEIFDDQFSVERPDGSNFTLKIRSTKLEDSAMYFCASSEVGTGNSPLHFGNGTRLTVT.

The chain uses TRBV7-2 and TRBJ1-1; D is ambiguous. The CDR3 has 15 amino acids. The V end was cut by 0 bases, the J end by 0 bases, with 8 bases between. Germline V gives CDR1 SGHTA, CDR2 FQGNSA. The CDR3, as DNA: TGTGCCAGCAGCTTAGCCAGGAACATGAACACTGAAGCTTTCTTT. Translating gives CASSLARNMNTEAFF.

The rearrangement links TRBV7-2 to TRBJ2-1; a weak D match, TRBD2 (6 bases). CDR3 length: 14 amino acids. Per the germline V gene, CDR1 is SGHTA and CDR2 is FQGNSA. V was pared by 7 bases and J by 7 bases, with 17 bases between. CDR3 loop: CASTRDGGGNEQFF. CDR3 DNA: TGTGCCAGCACCCGGGACGGGGGAGGAAATGAGCAGTTCTTC.

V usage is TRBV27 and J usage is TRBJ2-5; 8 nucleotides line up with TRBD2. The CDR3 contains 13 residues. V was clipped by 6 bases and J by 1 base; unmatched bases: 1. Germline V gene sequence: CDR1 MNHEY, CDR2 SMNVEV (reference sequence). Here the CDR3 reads CASRRGGQETQYF. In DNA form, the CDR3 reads TGTGCCAGCAGACGGGGGGGCCAAGAGACCCAGTACTTC.

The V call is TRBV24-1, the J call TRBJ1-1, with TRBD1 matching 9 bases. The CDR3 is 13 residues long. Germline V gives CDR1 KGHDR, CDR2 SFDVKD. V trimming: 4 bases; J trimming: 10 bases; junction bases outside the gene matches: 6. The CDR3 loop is CATSDPGQGLAFF. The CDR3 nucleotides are TGTGCCACCAGTGACCCGGGACAGGGCTTAGCTTTCTTT.

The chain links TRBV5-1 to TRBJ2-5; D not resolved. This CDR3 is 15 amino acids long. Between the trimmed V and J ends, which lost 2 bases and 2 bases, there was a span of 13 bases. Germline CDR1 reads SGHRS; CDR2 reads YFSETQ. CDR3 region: CASSFFSAGQETQYF. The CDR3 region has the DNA TGCGCCAGCAGCTTTTTCTCGGCCGGGCAAGAGACCCAGTACTTC.

The CDR3 DNA sequence: TGTGCCAGCAGTCTGGGACAGCCTGGGATATATGGCTACACCTTC. It is translated as CASSLGQPGIYGYTF. This sequence joins TRBV28 and TRBJ1-2; 7 bases line up with TRBD1. The germline gives CDR1 MDHEN, CDR2 SYDVKM. The CDR3 is made up of 15 amino acids. The V segment lost 5 bases and the J segment 5 bases; nucleotides outside the gene matches: 11.

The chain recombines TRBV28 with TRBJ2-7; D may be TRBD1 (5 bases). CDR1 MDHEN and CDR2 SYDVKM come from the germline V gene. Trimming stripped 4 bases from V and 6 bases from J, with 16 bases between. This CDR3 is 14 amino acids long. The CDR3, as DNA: TGTGCCAGCAGTTCGCCTGATCGAAGGGGCGAGCAGTACTTC. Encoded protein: CASSSPDRRGEQYF. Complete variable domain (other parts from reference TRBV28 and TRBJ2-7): DVKVTQSSRYLVKRTGEKVFLECVQDMDHENMFWYRQDPGLGLRLIYFSYDVKMKEKGDIPEGYSVSREKKERFSLILESASTNQTSMYLCASSSPDRRGEQYFGPGTRLTVT.

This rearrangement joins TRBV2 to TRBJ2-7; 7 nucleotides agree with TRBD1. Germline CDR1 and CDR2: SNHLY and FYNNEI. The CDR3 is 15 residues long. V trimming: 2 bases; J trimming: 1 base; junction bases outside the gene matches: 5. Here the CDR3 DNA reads TGTGCCAGCAGTGAACAGGGGGTGTCATCCTACGAGCAGTACTTC. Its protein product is CASSEQGVSSYEQYF.

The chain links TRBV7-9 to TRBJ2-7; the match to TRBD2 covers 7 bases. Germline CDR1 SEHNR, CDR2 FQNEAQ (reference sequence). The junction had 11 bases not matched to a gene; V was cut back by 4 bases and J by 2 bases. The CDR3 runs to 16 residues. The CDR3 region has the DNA TGTGCCAGCAGCTCGACCGTGGGAGGGGCCACCTACGAGCAGTACTTC. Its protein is CASSSTVGGATYEQYF.

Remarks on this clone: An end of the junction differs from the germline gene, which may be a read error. The CDR3 sequence: CASSPLDYLVF. CDR3 DNA: TGTGCCAGCAGCCCCCTTGACTATCTGGTCTTC. The genes are TRBV3-1 (or the pseudogene TRBV3-2) and TRBJ2-1, with D possibly being TRBD2 (5 bases). Germline CDR1 reads LGHDT; CDR2 reads YNNKEL (reference sequence). The CDR3 sequence is 11 residues long.

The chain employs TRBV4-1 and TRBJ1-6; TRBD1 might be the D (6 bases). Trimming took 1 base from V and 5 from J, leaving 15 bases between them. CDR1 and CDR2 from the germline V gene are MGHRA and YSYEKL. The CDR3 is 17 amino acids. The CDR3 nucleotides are TGCGCCAGCAGCCAAGTTCCCGTGGGACACAATAATTCACCCCTCCACTTT. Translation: CASSQVPVGHNNSPLHF.

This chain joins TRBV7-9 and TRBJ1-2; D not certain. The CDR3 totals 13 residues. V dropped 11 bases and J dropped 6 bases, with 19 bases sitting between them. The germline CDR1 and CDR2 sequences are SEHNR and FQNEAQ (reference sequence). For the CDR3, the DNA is TGTGCCCACCCTTCTATCCGGGAGGATGGCTACACCTTC. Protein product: CAHPSIREDGYTF. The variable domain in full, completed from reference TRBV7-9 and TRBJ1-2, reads DTGVSQNPRHKITKRGQNVTFRCDPISEHNRLYWYRQTLGQGPEFLTYFQNEAQLEKSRLLSDRFSAERPKGSFSTLEIQRTEQGDSAMYLCAHPSIREDGYTFGSGTRLTVV.

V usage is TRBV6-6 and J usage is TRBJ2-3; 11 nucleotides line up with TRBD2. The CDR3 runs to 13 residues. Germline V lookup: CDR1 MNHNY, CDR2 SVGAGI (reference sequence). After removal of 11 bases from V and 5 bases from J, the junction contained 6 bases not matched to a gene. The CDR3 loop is CAAHLAGGDTQYF. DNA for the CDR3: TGTGCCGCACATCTAGCGGGGGGAGATACGCAGTATTTT.